The rows below give T cell receptor beta chains drawn from one sample of a study of T-cell reconstitution after alpha-beta-depleted transplantation in children. Using its own MiXCR run on the PCR reads, TCRdb lists one record per CDR3 protein. The sample gives about 980,000 distinct CDR3 sequences, about 29% of which show up once; roughly 28% is in the top ten. The specimen comprised PBMCs, mostly from graft donor cells, sampled 360 days after TCRalphabeta/CD19-depleted stem cell transplant. Every receptor here comes from a boy younger than two who had a stem cell transplant for SCID, so the T cells may come from the graft donor. The CDR3 runs from the conserved cysteine through the conserved F or W. D genes are given only for firm matches. The size field is filled for only some rows; it gives once, few, many or a size class.

j_gene: TRBJ2-1
abundance: many
v_gene: TRBV5-1
d_gene: -
CDR3nt: TGCGCCAGCAGCTTGGGGGTAGGAACCTACAATGAGCAGTTCTTC
CDR3aa: CASSLGVGTYNEQFF

j_gene: TRBJ1-1
abundance: many
v_gene: TRBV2
d_gene: TRBD1
CDR3nt: TGTGCCAGCAACAGGGGACTCAACACTGAAGCTTTCTTT
CDR3aa: CASNRGLNTEAFF

j_gene: TRBJ2-2
abundance: -
v_gene: TRBV29-1
d_gene: -
CDR3nt: TGCAGCGTCGCACCGGGACTTTTGAACACCGGGGAGCTGTTTTTT
CDR3aa: CSVAPGLLNTGELFF

j_gene: TRBJ2-2
abundance: few
v_gene: TRBV11-1
d_gene: -
CDR3nt: TGTGCCAGCAGCCCCTCTCTGGGGTCCGGGGAGCTGTTTTTT
CDR3aa: CASSPSLGSGELFF

j_gene: TRBJ2-5
abundance: few
v_gene: TRBV12-3/TRBV12-4
d_gene: -
CDR3nt: TGTGCCAGCAGTTTTCCCTACCAAGAGACCCAGTACTTC
CDR3aa: CASSFPYQETQYF

j_gene: TRBJ2-5
abundance: -
v_gene: TRBV12-3/TRBV12-4
d_gene: TRBD1
CDR3nt: TGTGCCAGCAGTTCCTGGGGACAGGGGCAGGAGACCCAGTACTTC
CDR3aa: CASSSWGQGQETQYF

j_gene: TRBJ1-5
abundance: few
v_gene: TRBV7-3
d_gene: -
CDR3nt: TGTGCCAGCAGCTTAACCCGTGATCAGCCCCAGCATTTT
CDR3aa: CASSLTRDQPQHF

j_gene: TRBJ2-3
abundance: few
v_gene: TRBV25-1
d_gene: TRBD1
CDR3nt: TGTGCCAGCAGTGAATGGACAGGGGGTCACTTCACAGATACGCAGTATTTT
CDR3aa: CASSEWTGGHFTDTQYF

j_gene: TRBJ2-1
abundance: -
v_gene: TRBV7-3
d_gene: TRBD1
CDR3nt: TGTGCCAGCAGCTTAGGGACAGCGAGCAATGAGCAGTTCTTC
CDR3aa: CASSLGTASNEQFF

j_gene: TRBJ2-7
abundance: -
v_gene: TRBV6-5
d_gene: -
CDR3nt: TGTGCCAGCAGTTACTCTACTACCCCCTCTTCTATTTACGAGCAGTACTTC
CDR3aa: CASSYSTTPSSIYEQYF

j_gene: TRBJ2-2
abundance: -
v_gene: TRBV5-1
d_gene: TRBD1
CDR3nt: TGCGCCAGCAGCTGGGGGACAGTGACCACCGGGGAGCTGTTTTTT
CDR3aa: CASSWGTVTTGELFF

j_gene: TRBJ1-3
abundance: -
v_gene: TRBV20-1
d_gene: -
CDR3nt: TGCAGTGCCGCCCCTGGCAGCTCTGGAAACACCATATATTTT
CDR3aa: CSAAPGSSGNTIYF

j_gene: TRBJ1-2
abundance: few
v_gene: TRBV25-1
d_gene: -
CDR3nt: TGTGCCAGCAGTGGGGACGCAGGGTTTCACTATGGCTACACCTTC
CDR3aa: CASSGDAGFHYGYTF

j_gene: TRBJ2-7
abundance: -
v_gene: TRBV27
d_gene: TRBD2
CDR3nt: TGTGCCAGCAGTACGGGGACTAGCGTTCCCTACGAGCAGTACTTC
CDR3aa: CASSTGTSVPYEQYF

j_gene: TRBJ1-1
abundance: -
v_gene: TRBV5-1
d_gene: -
CDR3nt: TGCGCCAGCAGCCCCGCCGCCCCCAACACTGAAGCTTTCTTT
CDR3aa: CASSPAAPNTEAFF

j_gene: TRBJ2-1
abundance: -
v_gene: TRBV4-3
d_gene: TRBD2
CDR3nt: TGCGCCAGCAGCCAAGTCGTGTTTGTGGGAGGGATGTCGTACAATGAGCAGTTCTTC
CDR3aa: CASSQVVFVGGMSYNEQFF

j_gene: TRBJ2-1
abundance: -
v_gene: TRBV3-1
d_gene: TRBD2
CDR3nt: TGTGCCAGCAGCCAAGATCGAGCGGGGGGGCCAGGTGAGCAGTTCTTC
CDR3aa: CASSQDRAGGPGEQFF

j_gene: TRBJ2-1
abundance: -
v_gene: TRBV21-1
d_gene: -
CDR3nt: TGTGCCAGCAGCCCATGGTGGACAGGGGGGAATACAGTGAATGAGCAGTTCTTC
CDR3aa: CASSPWWTGGNTVNEQFF

j_gene: TRBJ2-1
abundance: -
v_gene: TRBV5-1
d_gene: -
CDR3nt: TGCGCCAGCAGCTTGATGGCAGGCGTGACCAATGAGCAGTTCTTC
CDR3aa: CASSLMAGVTNEQFF

j_gene: TRBJ2-3
abundance: -
v_gene: TRBV9
d_gene: -
CDR3nt: TGTGCCAGCAGCGCATCAATACCGGGACTTTCTAGCACAGATACGCAGTATTTT
CDR3aa: CASSASIPGLSSTDTQYF

j_gene: TRBJ2-5
abundance: few
v_gene: TRBV10-3
d_gene: -
CDR3nt: TGTGCCATCAACGCAGGGATTCAAGAGACCCAGTACTTC
CDR3aa: CAINAGIQETQYF

j_gene: TRBJ2-7
abundance: -
v_gene: TRBV5-1
d_gene: -
CDR3nt: TGCGCCAGCAGCCCGGGATCCCCCTGGGAGCAGTACTTC
CDR3aa: CASSPGSPWEQYF